This T cell receptor beta chain stems from a study of blood T cells in healthy people across ages. A second PCR, run for roughly 6 to 11 cycles, used a sample-barcoded 5' primer plus a J-beta primer mix. TCRdb itself ran the 5' RACE reads through MiXCR, one entry per CDR3 protein. The sample consists of about 640,000 distinct CDR3 sequences, around 43% of them appearing once. This CDR3 contains 13 residues. Germline assignment: CDR1 DFQATT and CDR2 SNEGSKA (reference sequence). This clonotype appeared a single time. Germline and junction disagree at one end, which may indicate a read error. The chain couples TRBV20-1 to TRBJ2-7; 7 nucleotides line up with TRBD1. The sequence was collected from a man older than 75 in good health. Sequenced input: blood. In DNA, the CDR3 is TGCAGTGGCACAGCCGGGACAGTCTACGAGCGGTACTTC. This sequence encodes CSGTAGTVYERYF.